A selection of T cell receptor beta chains follows, all from one sample in a study of blood T cells in healthy people across ages. TCRdb analysed the 5' RACE reads with MiXCR anew, one entry per CDR3 protein. The sample shows roughly 680,000 distinct CDR3 sequences, 52% of them seen only once. Sequenced: blood. The receptors here all came from a woman older than 75 in good health. CDR3s include the opening cysteine and the closing phenylalanine or tryptophan. Each record gives: CDR3 protein, CDR3 DNA, D gene, J gene, V gene, clone size. The D gene is left open where the match is weak. Not every row has a clone size; where given, it reads once, few, many or a size class.

CASSLAIGANTEAFF	TGCGCCAGCAGCTTGGCCATAGGGGCGAACACTGAAGCTTTCTTT	.	TRBJ1-1	TRBV5-1	many
CASSIQGGVSNQPQHF	TGTGCCAGCAGCATCCAGGGTGGGGTAAGCAATCAGCCCCAGCATTTT	.	TRBJ1-5	TRBV7-2	few
CASSRTSGSGYEQYF	TGTGCCAGCAGCCGGACTAGCGGGAGTGGCTACGAGCAGTACTTC	TRBD2	TRBJ2-7	TRBV6-5	few
CASKRQRGGYADTQYF	TGTGCCAGCAAGAGGCAGAGAGGCGGATATGCGGATACGCAGTATTTT	.	TRBJ2-3	TRBV6-5	.
CASSSSGGLGEQFF	TGTGCCAGCAGTTCTAGCGGGGGTTTAGGTGAGCAGTTCTTC	TRBD2	TRBJ2-1	TRBV12-3/TRBV12-4	many
CSVAGENTEAFF	TGCAGTGTGGCTGGGGAGAACACTGAAGCTTTCTTT	.	TRBJ1-1	TRBV29-1	.
CASSFWTGGRTEAFF	TGTGCCAGCAGCTTCTGGACAGGGGGCAGGACTGAAGCTTTCTTT	TRBD1	TRBJ1-1	TRBV7-2	few
CASSLVPPRQGVEAFF	TGTGCCAGCAGCTTAGTACCTCCCCGACAGGGTGTCGAAGCTTTCTTT	TRBD1	TRBJ1-1	TRBV13	.
CGVAGSTVYDTGELFF	TGCGGCGTTGCTGGATCGACAGTTTATGATACCGGGGAGCTGTTTTTT	.	TRBJ2-2	TRBV29-1	few
CASSAGTEVRGANVLTF	TGTGCCAGCAGTGCCGGGACGGAAGTGCGGGGGGCCAACGTCCTGACTTTC	.	TRBJ2-6	TRBV7-3	.
CASTGAEAFF	TGTGCCAGCACAGGGGCTGAAGCTTTCTTT	.	TRBJ1-1	TRBV12-3/TRBV12-4	many
CSAPKSRGATYNEQYF	TGCAGTGCTCCTAAAAGTCGCGGGGCAACCTACAATGAGCAGTACTTC	.	TRBJ2-7	TRBV20-1	.
CASSPPQGQGIETQYF	TGTGCCAGCTCACCACCGCAAGGACAGGGAATAGAGACCCAGTACTTC	TRBD1	TRBJ2-5	TRBV18	.
CASSSDRATDTQYF	TGCGCCAGCAGCTCAGACAGGGCTACAGATACGCAGTATTTT	TRBD1	TRBJ2-3	TRBV5-1	many
CASSSSRYGQYF	TGTGCCAGCAGTTCCTCAAGATACGGGCAGTACTTC	.	TRBJ2-4	TRBV12-3/TRBV12-4	.
CASSQDPEGAGGYTF	TGCGCCAGCAGCCAAGACCCTGAGGGGGCAGGAGGCTACACCTTC	TRBD1	TRBJ1-2	TRBV5-1	many
CASSSTSGSHPYNEQFF	TGTGCCAGCAGTTCGACTAGCGGGAGCCATCCTTACAATGAGCAGTTCTTC	TRBD2	TRBJ2-1	TRBV6-2/TRBV6-3	.
CSVEGSGTWRTQYF	TGCAGCGTTGAGGGTTCAGGGACGTGGAGAACCCAGTACTTC	.	TRBJ2-5	TRBV29-1	.
CASSLGGLGSSGYTF	TGTGCCAGCAGTTTAGGAGGCCTCGGGTCGTCTGGCTACACCTTC	.	TRBJ1-2	TRBV27	.
CSVLNGYEQYF	TGCAGCGTTCTTAACGGATACGAGCAGTACTTC	.	TRBJ2-7	TRBV29-1	.
CASSDPASSYNSPLHF	TGTGCCAGCTCAGATCCGGCAAGCTCCTATAATTCACCCCTCCACTTT	.	TRBJ1-6	TRBV18	.
CASSARDRMNTEAFF	TGTGCCAGCAGCGCCCGCGACAGAATGAACACTGAAGCTTTCTTT	.	TRBJ1-1	TRBV9	many
CASSLATGPYNEQFF	TGTGCCAGCAGCTTAGCTACAGGCCCGTACAATGAGCAGTTCTTC	.	TRBJ2-1	TRBV13	few
CSAAVRGSGNQPQHF	TGCAGTGCGGCTGTCAGGGGATCAGGCAATCAGCCCCAGCATTTT	.	TRBJ1-5	TRBV20-1	.
CSARVNQGLHNEQFF	TGCAGTGCTAGAGTTAATCAGGGTTTACACAATGAGCAGTTCTTC	.	TRBJ2-1	TRBV20-1	.
CASSQEFLSPLHF	TGTGCCAGCAGCCAAGAGTTCCTTTCACCCCTCCACTTT	.	TRBJ1-6	TRBV3-1	.
CASSRGSEQFF	TGTGCCAGCAGCCGAGGAAGTGAGCAGTTCTTC	.	TRBJ2-1	TRBV7-3	.
CSVGLSTGELFF	TGCAGCGTTGGGCTGAGCACCGGGGAGCTGTTTTTT	.	TRBJ2-2	TRBV29-1	.
CASSQRQARATNEKLFF	TGTGCCAGCTCACAGCGCCAAGCCAGGGCAACTAATGAAAAACTGTTTTTT	.	TRBJ1-4	TRBV18	few
CSARGGGQRVNTGELFF	TGCAGTGCTAGAGGGGGGGGCCAGAGAGTTAACACCGGGGAGCTGTTTTTT	.	TRBJ2-2	TRBV20-1	.
CAISRDSYEQYF	TGTGCCATCTCTCGGGACTCCTACGAGCAGTACTTC	.	TRBJ2-7	TRBV10-3	many
CSASLFGNYGYTF	TGCAGTGCTAGTCTCTTCGGTAACTATGGCTACACCTTC	.	TRBJ1-2	TRBV20-1	.
CASSLQTGEDEKLFF	TGCGCCAGCAGCTTGCAGACAGGGGAGGATGAAAAACTGTTTTTT	TRBD1	TRBJ1-4	TRBV5-1	.
CASRRDYLNTGELFF	TGTGCCAGCAGACGAGACTATCTTAACACCGGGGAGCTGTTTTTT	.	TRBJ2-2	TRBV27	few
CSAEGQMNTEAFF	TGCAGCGCAGAAGGGCAGATGAACACTGAAGCTTTCTTT	.	TRBJ1-1	TRBV29-1	.
CASSLRSTQYF	TGTGCCAGCAGCTTAAGGTCGACCCAGTACTTC	.	TRBJ2-5	TRBV11-2	many
CASSRDSFNEQFF	TGCGCCAGCAGCCGGGACAGCTTCAATGAGCAGTTCTTC	TRBD1	TRBJ2-1	TRBV5-1	many